The sequence of this T cell receptor beta chain was determined in a study of T cells after yellow fever vaccination. One entry per CDR3 protein results from TCRdb running MiXCR on the 5' RACE reads. Among nearly 350,000 distinct CDR3 sequences listed, approximately 8% were seen once. Sequences were derived from PBMCs, sampled roughly 45 days after the first yellow fever vaccination. The clonotype comes from a man aged 18 to 30 who received the YFV17D yellow fever vaccine.

For the CDR3, the DNA is TGCGCCAGCTGCGACCGGGACAGCCACACAGATACGCAGTATTTT. Translated, it gives CASCDRDSHTDTQYF. The genes are TRBV5-1 and TRBJ2-3; 7 bases line up with TRBD1. J lost 2 bases, V lost 7 bases, and 10 bases had no gene match. The CDR3 contains 15 residues. The V gene's germline CDR1 is SGHRS and CDR2 YFSETQ. Supplemented by reference TRBV5-1 and TRBJ2-3, the full variable domain reads KAGVTQTPRYLIKTRGQQVTLSCSPISGHRSVSWYQQTPGQGLQFLFEYFSETQRNKGNFPGRFSGRQFSNSRSEMNVSTLELGDSALYLCASCDRDSHTDTQYFGPGTRLTVL.